This record concerns one T cell receptor beta chain sequence. Its cognate antigen is unknown. This sample is drawn from a study of OX40 agonist ivuxolimab in advanced cancers. Study summary: Patients assigned to dose escalation were diagnosed with hepatocellular carcinoma, melanoma, renal cell or head and neck cancer.

V shed 8 bases, J shed 4 bases, and the junction held 7 bases outside the gene matches. The CDR3 length is 15 residues. Germline assignment: CDR1 MNHEY and CDR2 SVGAGI. Sampling times: baseline, cycle 4 day 1, cycle 7 day 1. Study-wide results and limits: Dosing at 0.1 to 3.0 mg/kg was accompanied by clonal expansion of CD4+ and CD8+ blood T cells by week 6.

The repertoire was sequenced with immunoSEQ multiplex PCR; TCRdb's copy has only in-frame clones and lacks some. The table has 65,000 to 100,000 clones, about 81% seen once. The sequence was obtained from an adult with an advanced solid tumor such as melanoma, head and neck, liver or kidney cancer. V usage is TRBV6-5 and J usage is TRBJ2-2; 10 bases are a match to TRBD1. The specimen comprised CD4+ or CD8+ T cells sorted from blood, sampled in a trial of the OX40 agonist ivuxolimab. The CDR3 spells CASAFGTGVTGELFF. CDR3 sequence (DNA): TGTGCCAGCGCATTTGGGACAGGGGTCACCGGGGAGCTGTTTTTT.